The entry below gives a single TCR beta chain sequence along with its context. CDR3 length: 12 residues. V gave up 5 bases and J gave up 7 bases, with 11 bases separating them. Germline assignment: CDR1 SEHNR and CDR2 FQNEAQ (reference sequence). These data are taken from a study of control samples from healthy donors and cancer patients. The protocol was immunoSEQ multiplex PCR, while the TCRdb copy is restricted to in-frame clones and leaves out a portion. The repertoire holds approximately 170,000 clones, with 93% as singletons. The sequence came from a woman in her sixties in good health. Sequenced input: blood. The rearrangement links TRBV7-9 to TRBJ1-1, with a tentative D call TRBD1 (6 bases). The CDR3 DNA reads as TGTGCCAGCAGCCCCGGACAGTTTGAAGCTTTCTTT. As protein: CASSPGQFEAFF.